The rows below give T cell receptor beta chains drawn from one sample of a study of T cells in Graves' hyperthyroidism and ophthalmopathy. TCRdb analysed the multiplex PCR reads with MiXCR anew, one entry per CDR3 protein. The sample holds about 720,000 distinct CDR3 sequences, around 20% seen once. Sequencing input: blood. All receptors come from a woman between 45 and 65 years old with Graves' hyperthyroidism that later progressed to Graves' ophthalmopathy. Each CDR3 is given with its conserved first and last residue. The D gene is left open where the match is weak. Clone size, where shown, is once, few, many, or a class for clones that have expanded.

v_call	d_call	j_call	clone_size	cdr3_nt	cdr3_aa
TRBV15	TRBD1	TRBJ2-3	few	TGTGCCACCAGCAGAGATTACGGGACAGGGGGTTTACCTAGCACAGATACGCAGTATTTT	CATSRDYGTGGLPSTDTQYF
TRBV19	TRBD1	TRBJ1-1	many	TGTGCCACTACCGGAGGGGGCACCGACTTGAACACTGAAGCTTTCTTT	CATTGGGTDLNTEAFF
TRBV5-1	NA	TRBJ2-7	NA	TGCGCCTCCCTGGGGAGACCCAGGGATGGAGACGAGCAGTACTTC	CASLGRPRDGDEQYF
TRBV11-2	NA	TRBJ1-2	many	TGTGCCAGCAGCTTAGCCCCGGACAGTAACTATGGCTACACCTTC	CASSLAPDSNYGYTF
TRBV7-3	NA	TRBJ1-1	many	TGTGCCAGCAGCTTTTTACAAAACACTGAAGCTTTCTTT	CASSFLQNTEAFF
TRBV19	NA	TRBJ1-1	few	TGTGCCAGTAGTATTCTCTACCCGGGGAACACTGAAGCTTTCTTT	CASSILYPGNTEAFF
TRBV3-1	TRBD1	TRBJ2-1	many	TGTGCCAGCAGCCGAGCCCCGGGACAGGGATCCCTGGGCTCCTACAATGAGCAGTTCTTC	CASSRAPGQGSLGSYNEQFF
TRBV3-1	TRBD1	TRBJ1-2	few	TGTGCCAGCAGCCTGGGACAGGGGAAGGTCTATGGCTACACCTTC	CASSLGQGKVYGYTF
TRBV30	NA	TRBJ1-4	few	TGTGCCTGGAGACAGGACGTACAGGTGTCGGTGTTTTTT	CAWRQDVQVSVFF
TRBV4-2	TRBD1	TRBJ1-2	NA	TGTGCCAGCAGGGCAGGGGGTGGTTATGGCTACACCTTC	CASRAGGGYGYTF
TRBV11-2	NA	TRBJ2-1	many	TGTGCCAGCAGCCGATGGCTAGCCGGGGGTCACGAGCAGTTCTTC	CASSRWLAGGHEQFF
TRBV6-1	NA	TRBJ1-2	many	TGTGCCAGCAGCTCGGAAAGGGACTATGGCTACACCTTC	CASSSERDYGYTF
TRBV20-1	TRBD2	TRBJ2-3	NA	TGCAGTGCTAGAGGGACTGGCGGGGGAGCAACTACTTTTACTAGCACAGATACGCAGTATTTT	CSARGTGGGATTFTSTDTQYF
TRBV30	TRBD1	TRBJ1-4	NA	TGTGCCTGGAGTGAACAGGGGTGGGAAAAACTGTTTTTT	CAWSEQGWEKLFF
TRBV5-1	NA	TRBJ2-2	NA	TGCGCCAGCAGCTTTTCGGTCGAACGCGGGGAGCTGTTTTTT	CASSFSVERGELFF
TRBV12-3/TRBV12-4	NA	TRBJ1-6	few	TGTGCCAGCAGTTTGTACAGGCCGCGGGTGAATCCACCCCTCCACTTT	CASSLYRPRVNPPLHF
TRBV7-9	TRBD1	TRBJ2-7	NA	TGTGCCAGCAGCTTAGGGCGGACAGGGGGCCTGGACGAGCAGTACTTC	CASSLGRTGGLDEQYF
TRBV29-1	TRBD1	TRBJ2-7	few	TGCAGCGCGGCAAGACAGGGCTTCGGCGACGAGCAGTACTTC	CSAARQGFGDEQYF
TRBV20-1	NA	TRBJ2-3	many	TGCAGTGCTAGAGATCGCAGGCGGGTTAGCACAGATACGCAGTATTTT	CSARDRRRVSTDTQYF
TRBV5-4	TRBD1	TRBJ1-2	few	TGTGCCAGCAGCTCGGCAGGGGGCTATGGCTACACCTTC	CASSSAGGYGYTF
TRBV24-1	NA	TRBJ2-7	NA	TGTGCCACCAGTGACCGGGGGGCGGGTGAGCAGTACTTC	CATSDRGAGEQYF
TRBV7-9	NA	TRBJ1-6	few	TGTGCCACCCAGCTTCAAAGTTCACCCCTCCACTTT	CATQLQSSPLHF
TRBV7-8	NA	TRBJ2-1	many	TGTGCCAGCAGCTTGGGTTCGGCCGAGCAGTTCTTC	CASSLGSAEQFF
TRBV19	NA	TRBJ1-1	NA	TGTGCCAGTAGTGGAGGGCCAGGGTTGGGTGCTGAAGCTTTCTTT	CASSGGPGLGAEAFF
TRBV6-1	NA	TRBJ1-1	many	TGTGCCAGCAGTGATTCGGCCAGAGCTAACACTGAAGCTTTCTTT	CASSDSARANTEAFF
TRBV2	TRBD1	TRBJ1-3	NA	TGTGCCAGCAGTGATGCTGGGACAGGAACTAGGTCTGGAAACACCATATATTTT	CASSDAGTGTRSGNTIYF
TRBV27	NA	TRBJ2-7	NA	TGTGCCAGCAGCCCGGATCGGGGGGCCATTCTGAACGAGCAGTACTTC	CASSPDRGAILNEQYF
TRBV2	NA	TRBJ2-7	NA	TGTGCCAGCAGTGAAGCGGCGGTAGCCTACGAGCAGTACTTC	CASSEAAVAYEQYF
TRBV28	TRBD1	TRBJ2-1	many	TGTGCCAGCCTAGGACAGGGAAAAAACTCCTACAATGAGCAGTTCTTC	CASLGQGKNSYNEQFF
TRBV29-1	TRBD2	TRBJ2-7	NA	TGCAGCGTTGAAGATTTAAGCGGGGGGGCCCTGGAGCAGTACTTC	CSVEDLSGGALEQYF
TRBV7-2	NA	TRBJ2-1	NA	TGTGCCAGCAGCTTTCTTGAGCAGTTCTTC	CASSFLEQFF
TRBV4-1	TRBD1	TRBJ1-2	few	TGCGCCAGCAGCCATGCCCCGGCGTCCCGTGACAGGGAAGACTATGGCTACACCTTC	CASSHAPASRDREDYGYTF
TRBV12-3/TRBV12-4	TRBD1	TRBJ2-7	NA	TGTGCCAGCAGTCCACAGGGGGCTTCCTACGAGCAGTACTTC	CASSPQGASYEQYF
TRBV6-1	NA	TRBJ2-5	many	TGTGCCAGCAGCTCCTGGGAGGTGAGGACCCAGTACTTC	CASSSWEVRTQYF
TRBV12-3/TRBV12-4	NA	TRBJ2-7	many	TGTGCCAGCAGTTTCATCCCTGCTTACGAGCAGTACTTC	CASSFIPAYEQYF
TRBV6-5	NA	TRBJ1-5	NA	TGTGCCAGCAGTTATCGGGGATATAGCAATCAGCCCCAGCATTTT	CASSYRGYSNQPQHF
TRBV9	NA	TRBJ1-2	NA	TGTGCCAGCAGCGTAGAAGGGTTTACTAACTATGGCTACACCTTC	CASSVEGFTNYGYTF
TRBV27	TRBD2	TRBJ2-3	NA	TGTGCCAGCAGACCCGGGACTAGCGGGGGTTGGGATACGCAGTATTTT	CASRPGTSGGWDTQYF
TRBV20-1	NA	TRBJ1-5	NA	TGCAGTGCTAGAAGGAACGATCAGCCCCAGCATTTT	CSARRNDQPQHF
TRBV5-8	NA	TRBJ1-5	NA	TGTGCCAGCAGCCCCAGAAGGGGCCCAGATCAGCCCCAGCATTTT	CASSPRRGPDQPQHF
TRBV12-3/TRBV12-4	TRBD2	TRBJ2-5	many	TGTGCCAGCACCGGACTAGCTCAAGAGACCCAGTACTTC	CASTGLAQETQYF
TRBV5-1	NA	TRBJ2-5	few	TGCGCCAGCAGCTTGGACCACGAGACCCAGTACTTC	CASSLDHETQYF
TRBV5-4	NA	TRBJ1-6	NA	TGTGCCAGCAGCGTCGTCGCGGGGGCGCTTCTTCATTCACCCCTCCACTTT	CASSVVAGALLHSPLHF
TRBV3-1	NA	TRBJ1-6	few	TGTGCCAGCAGCCACAAGGAGGGGCTTTCACCCCTCCACTTT	CASSHKEGLSPLHF
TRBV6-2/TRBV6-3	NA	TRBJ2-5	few	TGTGCCAGCAGTTTGACATACCAAGAGACCCAGTACTTC	CASSLTYQETQYF
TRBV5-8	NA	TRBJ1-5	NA	TGTGCCAGCAGCTCCCAGGAGGCTTATCAGCCCCAGCATTTT	CASSSQEAYQPQHF
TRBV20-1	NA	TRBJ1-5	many	TGCAGTGCTAGAGACGGAGATGGGCCCCAGCATTTT	CSARDGDGPQHF
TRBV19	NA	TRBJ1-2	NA	TGTGCCAGTAGTAAGTCTGGGAACTATGGCTACACCTTC	CASSKSGNYGYTF
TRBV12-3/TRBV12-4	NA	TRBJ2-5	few	TGTGCCAGCAGTTTGGTAGCTCCAGAGACCCAGTACTTC	CASSLVAPETQYF
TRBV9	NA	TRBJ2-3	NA	TGTGCCAGCAGCGTAAATACGCAGGGGAGGACAGATACGCAGTATTTT	CASSVNTQGRTDTQYF
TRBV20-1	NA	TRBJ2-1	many	TGCAGTGCTAGTTCTGGGATCCATGAGCAGTTCTTC	CSASSGIHEQFF
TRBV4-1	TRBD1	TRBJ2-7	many	TGCGCCAGCAGCCAAGCTAGGGACAGGGCCGAGCAGTACTTC	CASSQARDRAEQYF
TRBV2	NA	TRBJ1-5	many	TGTGCCAGCAGTGAACTTCGTGGCAATCAGCCCCAGCATTTT	CASSELRGNQPQHF
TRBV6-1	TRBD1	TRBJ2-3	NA	TGTGCCAGCCGGGACAGGGTATGGTACGGGATCGCCACAGATACGCAGTATTTT	CASRDRVWYGIATDTQYF
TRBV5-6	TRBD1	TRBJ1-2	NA	TGTGCCAGCAGCCCGGCCCTACGGGACAGGGGGCCTCTAAATGGCTACACCTTC	CASSPALRDRGPLNGYTF
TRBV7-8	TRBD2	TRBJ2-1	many	TGTGCCAGCAGCTTAGAGGGCCCACTAGCGCCCAATGAGCAGTTCTTC	CASSLEGPLAPNEQFF
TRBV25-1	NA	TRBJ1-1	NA	TGTGCCAGCAGTGAATTAAGCAGGGTCGATGAAGCTTTCTTT	CASSELSRVDEAFF
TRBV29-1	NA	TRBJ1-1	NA	TGCAGCGTTGAAATAGGGCAGACGAACACTGAAGCTTTCTTT	CSVEIGQTNTEAFF